One and the same sample provided the 4 T cell receptor beta chains below, sequenced in a study of cytomegalovirus exposure and HLA in healthy donors. The PCR used 60 Vbeta and 13 Jbeta primers. Sequencing used immunoSEQ multiplex PCR; TCRdb keeps in-frame clones, though not all of them. The sample has approximately 86,000 clones; around 85% are singletons. Specimen: PBMCs. Every receptor here comes from a man aged 40-49 years in good health and CMV-seropositive.

This clone was observed once. V usage is TRBV5-1 and J usage is TRBJ1-1, with 9 positions matching TRBD1. The CDR3 has 14 residues. Germline assignment: CDR1 SGHRS and CDR2 YFSETQ. V was pared by 4 bases and J by 6 bases, with 7 bases of the junction left unmatched. The chain's CDR3 is CASSRDRAGAEAFF. In DNA, the CDR3 is TGCGCCAGCAGCAGGGACAGGGCGGGGGCTGAAGCTTTCTTT. The variable domain in full, completed from reference TRBV5-1 and TRBJ1-1, reads KAGVTQTPRYLIKTRGQQVTLSCSPISGHRSVSWYQQTPGQGLQFLFEYFSETQRNKGNFPGRFSGRQFSNSRSEMNVSTLELGDSALYLCASSRDRAGAEAFFGQGTRLTVV.

This chain connects TRBV10-3 to TRBJ1-3, with D maybe TRBD1 (5 bases). The V end was cut by 7 bases, the J end by 0 bases, with 16 bases between. Germline loops: CDR1 ENHRY, CDR2 SYGVKD. The CDR3 length is 16 residues. The CDR3 spells CAITPGSAFSGNTIYF. In DNA form, the CDR3 reads TGTGCCATCACCCCAGGGTCCGCGTTCTCTGGAAACACCATATATTTT.

This chain connects TRBV5-1 to TRBJ1-4; 9 nucleotides line up with TRBD1. CDR1 and CDR2 (germline): SGHRS, YFSETQ. V dropped 1 base and J dropped 8; count of bases not matched to a gene: 3. The CDR3 totals 14 residues. This chain's CDR3 is CASSLRTGDEKLFF. The CDR3 coding sequence is TGCGCCAGCAGCTTGAGGACAGGGGACGAAAAACTGTTTTTT.

J is TRBJ2-3 and V is TRBV19, with 9 bases fitting TRBD2. With 5 bases clipped from V and 10 bases from J, the junction kept 16 bases outside the gene matches. The CDR3 length is 16 residues. Germline-derived CDR1 and CDR2 are LNHDA and SQIVND (reference sequence). CDR3 residues: CASSAHLRGGVSAQYF. CDR3 nucleotide sequence: TGTGCCAGTAGTGCTCACCTGCGGGGGGGCGTTTCCGCGCAGTATTTT.